The next 29 T cell receptor beta chains were all read from a single sample in a study of T cells in Graves' hyperthyroidism and ophthalmopathy. Researchers took RNA transcripts and amplified the TCR beta CDR3 regions from them. An initial round of RT-PCR targeting the TCR CDR3 relied on the HTBI primer set. In TCRdb, the multiplex PCR reads were re-called with MiXCR into one record per CDR3 protein. The sample lists under 250,000 distinct CDR3 sequences, 17% seen once, with over 45% in the top ten. The sequencing sample was made of blood. Receptors were obtained from a woman between 45 and 60 years old with Graves' hyperthyroidism.

The J gene is TRBJ2-2, the V gene TRBV10-3; no clear D. V was clipped by 5 bases and J by 4 bases, with 5 bases between them. Germline V CDR1 and CDR2: ENHRY, SYGVKD. This CDR3 has 12 residues. The CDR3 region is CAISKTTGELFF. CDR3 in DNA: TGTGCCATCAGTAAGACCACCGGGGAGCTGTTTTTT.

This clonotype was found once. The chain carries TRBV7-9 and TRBJ2-1; tentative D call: TRBD1 (6 bases). Germline V lookup: CDR1 SEHNR, CDR2 FQNEAQ (reference sequence). The CDR3 loop spans 12 amino acids. Between the trimmed V and J ends, which lost 5 bases and 11 bases, there was a span of 13 bases. CDR3 in DNA: TGTGCCAGCAGCCCTGAGGGGGTTAAGCAGTTCTTC. Its translation: CASSPEGVKQFF.

This clonotype has at least ten counts. V usage is TRBV14 and J usage is TRBJ2-7, with 9 bases matching TRBD1. The CDR3 length is 15 residues. The V gene's germline CDR1 is SGHDN and CDR2 FVKESK. With V trimmed by 4 bases and J by 3 bases, 7 bases remained unmatched. Written as DNA, the CDR3 is TGTGCCAGCAGCCGGTCCGGGACAGGGCGCTACGAGCAGTACTTC. This codes for CASSRSGTGRYEQYF.

This clonotype was recorded at least ten times. This chain links TRBV11-3 with TRBJ2-1; 10 positions agree with TRBD1. V lost 0 bases, J lost 4 bases, and 9 bases stayed unmatched. CDR3 length: 18 amino acids. CDR1 is SGHNT, CDR2 YENEEA, per germline. The CDR3 loop is CASSLEVPLDRGYNEQFF. CDR3 nucleotide sequence: TGTGCCAGCAGCTTAGAGGTACCATTGGACAGGGGGTACAATGAGCAGTTCTTC.

The chain has TRBV6-2 or TRBV6-3 and TRBJ1-5, with D perhaps TRBD1 (6 bases). Germline V gene sequence: CDR1 MNHEY, CDR2 SVGEGT. The V end lost 6 bases, the J end lost 9 bases, and 15 bases lay between the germline ends. The CDR3 has 13 amino acids. Here the CDR3 DNA reads TGTGCCAGCAGCGTAATCAGGGGTGGGCCCCAGCATTTT. Translating gives CASSVIRGGPQHF.

Only a few counts were recorded for this clonotype. The V gene is TRBV6-4, the J gene TRBJ2-3; 7 bases align to TRBD2. V shed 5 bases and J 4 bases; nucleotides not matched to a gene: 15. CDR3 size: 17 residues. CDR1 is MRHNA and CDR2 is SNTAGT in the germline V gene. The CDR3 spells CASSYPEREGPPDTQYF. CDR3 coding DNA: TGTGCCAGCAGTTACCCGGAGCGGGAAGGCCCCCCAGATACGCAGTATTTT.

The chain has TRBV27 and TRBJ2-5; the match to TRBD2 covers 7 bases. Germline-derived CDR1 and CDR2 are MNHEY and SMNVEV (reference sequence). The CDR3 is made up of 15 amino acids. J was trimmed by 4 bases and V by 5 bases; bases with no gene match: 10. CDR3 in DNA: TGTGCCAGCAGTCCCCTCGGCGGGGAGGGAGAGACCCAGTACTTC. This sequence encodes CASSPLGGEGETQYF.

The gene calls are TRBV7-9 and TRBJ2-1; 10 positions match TRBD2. Germline CDR1 reads SEHNR; CDR2 reads FQNEAQ (reference sequence). Losses at the gene ends were 10 bases for V and 3 bases for J; bases not matched to a gene: 12. The CDR3 has 16 amino acids. CDR3 amino acids: CATKPGLAPVYNEQFF. The CDR3 DNA sequence: TGTGCCACCAAACCGGGACTAGCGCCTGTCTACAATGAGCAGTTCTTC.

This clonotype was counted ten times or more. J is TRBJ2-1 and V is TRBV6-1, with 9 bases that match TRBD1. The CDR3 sequence is 16 residues long. Trimming removed 3 bases from V and 4 bases from J; junction bases left unmatched: 7. Germline V gene data show CDR1 as MNHNS and CDR2 as SASEGT. In nucleotides, the CDR3 is TGTGCCAGCAGTGACCAGCCGGGACAGGGTTACAATGAGCAGTTCTTC. This translates into CASSDQPGQGYNEQFF.

This clonotype was seen at least ten times. This chain joins TRBV6-1 and TRBJ2-7, with D perhaps being TRBD1 or TRBD2 (5 bases each). The CDR3 runs 13 residues. CDR1 and CDR2 (germline): MNHNS, SASEGT. V dropped 7 bases and J dropped 0 bases, with 10 bases sitting between them. This CDR3 reads CASTRDGSYEQYF. The CDR3 DNA is TGTGCCAGCACCCGGGACGGCTCCTACGAGCAGTACTTC.

In its sample, this clonotype was seen many times. The chain links TRBV18 to TRBJ2-3, with TRBD2 matching over 12 bases. Germline V gene data show CDR1 as KGHSH and CDR2 as LQKENI. The ends lost 2 bases at V and 3 bases at J; junction bases unmatched: 6. The CDR3 has 17 amino acids. CDR3 region: CASSPSRTSGETDTQYF. The CDR3 DNA reads as TGTGCCAGCTCACCATCAAGGACTAGCGGGGAAACAGATACGCAGTATTTT.

The chain joins TRBV20-1 to TRBJ1-4, with TRBD1 as a possible D gene (5 bases). Germline V CDR1 and CDR2: DFQATT, SNEGSKA (reference sequence). The V end was cut by 2 bases, the J end by 5 bases, with 12 bases between. The CDR3 is made up of 14 amino acids. CDR3: CSARPPGRNEKLFF. DNA of the CDR3: TGCAGTGCTAGACCGCCGGGACGCAATGAAAAACTGTTTTTT.

This clonotype was observed many times. CDR3 sequence (DNA): TGTGCCAGCAGGGAGGGACGGCTCCCCTACAATGAGCAGTTCTTC. Translating it yields CASREGRLPYNEQFF. The gene calls are TRBV6-1 and TRBJ2-1; D perhaps matches TRBD2 (6 bases). The germline CDR1 and CDR2 sequences are MNHNS and SASEGT. This CDR3 is 15 amino acids long. The V end lost 6 bases, the J end lost 2 bases, and 14 bases lay between the germline ends.

This clonotype was observed at least ten times. The genes are TRBV6-1 and TRBJ1-5; possible D gene TRBD1, 6 bases. Deletions cut 2 bases from V and 0 bases from J, with 23 bases between. This CDR3 is built from 20 residues. Germline CDR1 and CDR2: MNHNS and SASEGT. CDR3 DNA: TGTGCCAGCAGTGAAATATGGGCAGGGGCGGGTATTAATAGCAATCAGCCCCAGCATTTT. It specifies CASSEIWAGAGINSNQPQHF.

This clonotype was recorded many times. This rearrangement joins TRBV29-1 to TRBJ2-3; D tentatively reads TRBD1 or TRBD2 (5 bases each). Germline loops: CDR1 SQVTM, CDR2 ANQGSEA. There are 13 residues in the CDR3. The germline V and J ends were trimmed by 3 bases and 2 bases, with 9 bases remaining between them. CDR3 loop: CSVDEGHTDTQYF. CDR3 bases: TGCAGCGTTGACGAGGGGCACACAGATACGCAGTATTTT.

The rearrangement joins TRBV10-2 to TRBJ2-7; no clear D gene. V was clipped by 2 bases and J by 4 bases, with 6 bases between them. Germline-derived CDR1 and CDR2 are WSHSY and SAAADI. The CDR3 runs 12 residues. The DNA of the CDR3 is TGCGCCAGCAGTGAGGGCATATACGAGCAGTACTTC. Its translation: CASSEGIYEQYF.

The chain uses TRBV12-3 or TRBV12-4 and TRBJ2-5; 11 bases match TRBD1. The CDR3 has 15 amino acids. V dropped 9 bases and J dropped 2; count of bases not matched to a gene: 8. The CDR3 sequence: CASQWGTGGQETQYF. The CDR3 DNA is TGTGCCAGTCAATGGGGGACAGGGGGACAAGAGACCCAGTACTTC.

CDR3 residues: CATSRDRSTGAVSYTGELFF. CDR3 bases: TGTGCCACCAGCAGAGATAGGTCCACGGGAGCGGTGTCGTACACCGGGGAGCTGTTTTTT. This chain uses TRBV15 with TRBJ2-2; tentatively, D is TRBD2 (6 bases). This CDR3 is built from 20 residues. Germline CDR1 LNHNV, CDR2 YYDKDF (reference sequence). V was cut by 0 bases and J by 3 bases, with 23 bases left in between. The entire variable domain, with the rest obtained from reference TRBV15 and TRBJ2-2, is as follows: DAMVIQNPRYQVTQFGKPVTLSCSQTLNHNVMYWYQQKSSQAPKLLFHYYDKDFNNEADTPDNFQSRRPNTSFCFLDIRSPGLGDTAMYLCATSRDRSTGAVSYTGELFFGEGSRLTVL.

This rearrangement joins TRBV11-1 to TRBJ2-1; 13 nucleotides match TRBD2. CDR3 size: 15 residues. The germline gives CDR1 SGHAT, CDR2 FQDESV (reference sequence). V shed 5 bases, J shed 8 bases, and the junction held 6 bases outside the gene matches. DNA of the CDR3: TGTGCCAGCAGCGAACCGGGACTAGCGGGATATGAGCAGTTCTTC. Translation gives CASSEPGLAGYEQFF.

The chain uses TRBV3-1 and TRBJ2-7; D gene ambiguous. CDR1 LGHDT and CDR2 YNNKEL come from the germline V gene (reference sequence). The CDR3 has 14 amino acids. Trimming took off 3 bases at V and 3 bases at J, with 12 bases between the two ends. CDR3 sequence reads: CASSHKNQRYEQYF. Here the CDR3 DNA reads TGTGCCAGCAGCCATAAAAATCAGCGCTACGAGCAGTACTTC.

The chain uses TRBV6-1 and TRBJ1-2; D gene uncertain. Trimming stripped 8 bases from V and 7 bases from J, with 17 bases between. Germline V gene data show CDR1 as MNHNS and CDR2 as SASEGT. The CDR3 covers 13 residues. CDR3 bases: TGTGCCAGCCGATCCTCCCAGGTTGGTGGCTACACCTTC. It yields the protein CASRSSQVGGYTF.

In this sample, this clonotype turned up many times. The chain links TRBV3-1 to TRBJ2-1; D is perhaps TRBD2 (5 bases). The CDR3 length is 16 residues. V was cut by 0 bases and J by 3 bases, with 12 bases left in between. Germline CDR1 LGHDT, CDR2 YNNKEL (reference sequence). Here the CDR3 DNA reads TGTGCCAGCAGCCAAGACCAACTAGGCAACTACAATGAGCAGTTCTTC. Residues: CASSQDQLGNYNEQFF.

The rearrangement joins TRBV3-1 to TRBJ2-1; 13 bases line up with TRBD2. This CDR3 spans 19 amino acids. The J segment lost 2 bases and the V segment lost 4 bases, leaving 11 bases of the junction unmatched. Germline V CDR1 and CDR2: LGHDT, YNNKEL (reference sequence). CDR3: CASSPVPTSGRSPYNEQFF. Here the CDR3 DNA reads TGTGCCAGCAGCCCGGTCCCGACTAGCGGGAGGAGTCCCTACAATGAGCAGTTCTTC.

The V gene is TRBV3-1, the J gene TRBJ1-2; 7 bases agree with TRBD1. This CDR3 contains 16 residues. Trimming at V came to 1 base and at J to 4 bases, leaving 9 bases not matched to a gene. Germline loops: CDR1 LGHDT, CDR2 YNNKEL (reference sequence). The CDR3 nucleotides read TGTGCCAGCAGCCAAGGGTGGGACAGACTTTCCTATGGCTACACCTTC. Translation: CASSQGWDRLSYGYTF. The full variable domain, completed using reference TRBV3-1 and TRBJ1-2, is DTAVSQTPKYLVTQMGNDKSIKCEQNLGHDTMYWYKQDSKKFLKIMFSYNNKELIINETVPNRFSPKSPDKAHLNLHINSLELGDSAVYFCASSQGWDRLSYGYTFGSGTRLTVV.

The chain is built from TRBV19 and TRBJ1-5; D uncertain. Trimming removed 6 bases from V and 1 base from J, with 4 bases in between. The CDR3 extends over 12 amino acids. Per germline, CDR1 LNHDA and CDR2 SQIVND (reference sequence). The CDR3 reads CASRSSNQPQHF. The CDR3 region has the DNA TGTGCCAGTAGGTCCAGCAATCAGCCCCAGCATTTT.

This clonotype was observed many times. The chain links TRBV27 to TRBJ2-3; TRBD2 aligns across 8 bases. This CDR3 is built from 16 residues. The ends lost 4 bases at V and 3 bases at J; junction bases unmatched: 9. Germline V CDR1 and CDR2: MNHEY, SMNVEV (reference sequence). The CDR3: CASSWQAGVRTDTQYF. CDR3 DNA: TGTGCCAGCAGTTGGCAAGCGGGAGTTAGGACAGATACGCAGTATTTT.

Many counts were recorded for this clonotype. The chain is built from TRBV7-2 and TRBJ1-2, with no clear D. Trimming shortened V by 3 bases and J by 4 bases, and 3 bases separated the two germline ends. CDR3 length: 11 amino acids. Germline V gives CDR1 SGHTA, CDR2 FQGNSA. The CDR3 nucleotides are TGTGCCAGCAGCTTTTCCTATGGCTACACCTTC. It yields the protein CASSFSYGYTF. Looking up the rest from reference TRBV7-2 and TRBJ1-2 gives the full variable domain: GAGVSQSPSNKVTEKGKDVELRCDPISGHTALYWYRQSLGQGLEFLIYFQGNSAPDKSGLPSDRFSAERTGGSVSTLTIQRTQQEDSAVYLCASSFSYGYTFGSGTRLTVV.

The V gene is TRBV6-5, the J gene TRBJ1-1, with 8 bases identical to TRBD1. This CDR3 is built from 17 residues. Germline V gene sequence: CDR1 MNHEY, CDR2 SVGAGI. V lost 2 bases and J lost 0; bases outside the gene matches: 8. CDR3: CASSYRQTGGMNTEAFF. The CDR3 nucleotides read TGTGCCAGCAGTTACCGACAAACAGGGGGAATGAACACTGAAGCTTTCTTT.

The V gene is TRBV19, the J gene TRBJ2-3, with 9 nucleotides matching TRBD2. CDR1 and CDR2 (germline): LNHDA, SQIVND (reference sequence). V lost 6 bases, J lost 4 bases, and 8 bases stayed unmatched. There are 15 residues in the CDR3. The CDR3 region has the DNA TGTGCCAGTAGGGGAGCTAGCGGGATGGCAGATACGCAGTATTTT. It codes for CASRGASGMADTQYF.